These 18 T cell receptor beta chains came from one sample sequenced in a study of shared clonotypes between healthy human individuals. Sequencing was performed with immunoSEQ multiplex PCR; in TCRdb, only in-frame clones are kept and a portion is missing. The sample holds roughly 1 million clones, more than 60% seen once. The sample comprised memory CD4+ T cells sorted from blood. Subset specified: CD45RA-negative fraction. All receptors derive from a man between 18 and 29 years old in good health.

The rearrangement uses TRBV19 and TRBJ1-6, with D possibly being TRBD1 (5 bases). The V gene lost 8 bases and the J gene lost 6 bases, with 11 bases spanning the gap. Germline V gene sequence: CDR1 LNHDA, CDR2 SQIVND (reference sequence). The length of the CDR3 is 13 residues. CDR3 amino acids: CASGKRGNSPLHF. CDR3 in DNA: TGTGCCAGTGGGAAAAGGGGTAATTCACCCCTCCACTTT.

Only a few counts were recorded for this clone. The same CDR3 arises from other DNA sequences in this sample as well. V is TRBV6-1 and J is TRBJ1-2, with 7 nucleotides matching TRBD1. V dropped 2 bases and J dropped 4; count of bases not matched to a gene: 1. Germline lookup yields CDR1 MNHNS and CDR2 SASEGT. CDR3 length: 13 residues. CDR3 sequence reads: CASSESGGYGYTF. The CDR3, as DNA: TGTGCCAGCAGTGAATCAGGGGGCTATGGCTACACCTTC.

The rearrangement joins TRBV30 to TRBJ2-5; no firm D call. The germline V gene encodes CDR1 GTSNPN and CDR2 SVGIG (reference sequence). The V end was cut by 0 bases, the J end by 4 bases, with 12 bases between. The CDR3 spans 14 residues. CDR3 sequence (DNA): TGTGCCTGGAGTGTAAGGTCTAGGAGAGAGACCCAGTACTTC. It encodes CAWSVRSRRETQYF.

The chain joins TRBV6-1 to TRBJ1-6, with D uncertain. The ends were cut back, 0 bases at V and 8 bases at J, with 17 bases in the middle. The CDR3 runs to 17 residues. Germline V gene data show CDR1 as MNHNS and CDR2 as SASEGT. In nucleotides, the CDR3 is TGTGCCAGCAGTGAAGCCCCACCGGGGAGAGTCGATTCACCCCTCCACTTT. Translated, it gives CASSEAPPGRVDSPLHF.

V is TRBV19 and J is TRBJ2-7, with TRBD2 identical over 7 bases. Trimming removed 6 bases from V and 6 bases from J; junction bases left unmatched: 11. The CDR3 runs 14 residues. Germline V lookup: CDR1 LNHDA, CDR2 SQIVND (reference sequence). CDR3 protein: CASRGGTLSGEQYF. Here the CDR3 DNA reads TGTGCCAGTAGGGGGGGGACCCTCTCCGGCGAGCAGTACTTC.

This clone showed up just a few times. This chain uses TRBV30 with TRBJ1-3, with 7 bases matching TRBD1. CDR3 length equals 15 residues. V was pared by 3 bases and J by 1 base, with 6 bases of the junction left unmatched. CDR1 GTSNPN and CDR2 SVGIG come from the germline V gene (reference sequence). CDR3 residues: CAWRGDSISGNTIYF. CDR3 sequence (DNA): TGTGCCTGGAGGGGGGACAGCATTTCTGGAAACACCATATATTTT.

As to this clone: Other DNA variants within this sample encode the same CDR3. This chain uses TRBV7-6 with TRBJ2-7; D is unresolved. This CDR3 contains 13 residues. The ends were cut back, 0 bases at V and 4 bases at J, with 7 bases in the middle. Germline V gives CDR1 SGHVS, CDR2 FNYEAQ. CDR3 region: CASSLAPTYEQYF. CDR3 in DNA: TGTGCCAGCAGCTTAGCCCCAACGTACGAGCAGTACTTC.

The genes are TRBV5-1 and TRBJ2-7; 7 bases match TRBD2. Germline CDR1 and CDR2: SGHRS and YFSETQ. The CDR3 covers 13 residues. V gave up 9 bases and J gave up 6 bases; unmatched junction bases: 12. The CDR3 region has the DNA TGCGCCACCGCCAGGGAGGGATACGGCGAGCAGTACTTC. It yields the protein CATAREGYGEQYF.

Points on this clone: This same CDR3 is encoded by further DNA sequences in the sample. The gene calls are TRBV10-3 and TRBJ2-1, with D perhaps being TRBD1 or TRBD2 (5 bases each). The CDR3 length is 15 residues. From germline, CDR1 is ENHRY and CDR2 SYGVKD. Trimming cost V 0 bases and J 1 base, with 7 bases left between them. The CDR3 spells CAISESGGSYNEQFF. The CDR3 nucleotides are TGTGCCATCAGTGAGTCTGGGGGTTCCTACAATGAGCAGTTCTTC.

This clone came up a few times. This rearrangement joins TRBV19 to TRBJ1-5; no firm D call. Germline CDR1 is LNHDA and CDR2 is SQIVND (reference sequence). The CDR3 has 17 amino acids. V lost 3 bases and J lost 3, with 18 bases in between. In DNA form, the CDR3 reads TGTGCCAGTAGTATTGAGCACGGCAGCAACTTCAATCAGCCCCAGCATTTT. It translates to CASSIEHGSNFNQPQHF.

V and J are TRBV28 and TRBJ2-2, with 9 bases lining up with TRBD1. Germline CDR1 MDHEN, CDR2 SYDVKM. This CDR3 contains 16 residues. V shed 5 bases and J 6 bases; nucleotides not matched to a gene: 10. CDR3 in DNA: TGTGCCAGCAGTGGACAGGGGACAGCCCCCGCCGGGGAGCTGTTTTTT. Translation: CASSGQGTAPAGELFF.

The V and J genes are TRBV18 and TRBJ2-7; TRBD1 matches at 9 bases. CDR3 length: 15 residues. CDR1 and CDR2 (germline): KGHSH, LQKENI. Trimming at V came to 2 bases and at J to 6 bases, leaving 8 bases not matched to a gene. The CDR3 loop is CASSPTNGQGSEQYF. CDR3 DNA: TGTGCCAGCTCACCAACCAACGGACAGGGGTCCGAGCAGTACTTC. Supplemented by reference TRBV18 and TRBJ2-7, the full variable domain reads NAGVMQNPRHLVRRRGQEARLRCSPMKGHSHVYWYRQLPEEGLKFMVYLQKENIIDESGMPKERFSAEFPKEGPSILRIQQVVRGDSAAYFCASSPTNGQGSEQYFGPGTRLTVT.

This chain links TRBV5-6 with TRBJ2-1; TRBD1 aligns across 7 bases. There are 15 residues in the CDR3. Trimming at V came to 2 bases and at J to 6 bases, leaving 8 bases not matched to a gene. Per germline, CDR1 SGHDT and CDR2 YYEEEE. DNA for the CDR3: TGTGCCAGCAGCTTCGGGGCAGGGGGTAGCAATGAGCAGTTCTTC. It specifies CASSFGAGGSNEQFF.

In this sample, this clone turned up a few times. This same CDR3 is encoded by further DNA sequences in the sample. V and J are TRBV10-3 and TRBJ2-5; 8 nucleotides align to TRBD1. Trimming removed 10 bases from V and 5 bases from J; junction bases left unmatched: 3. This CDR3 is 11 amino acids long. CDR1 and CDR2 from the germline V gene are ENHRY and SYGVKD. CDR3 sequence: CATRTGETQYF. The CDR3 region has the DNA TGTGCCACGCGGACAGGGGAGACCCAGTACTTC.

The CDR3 sequence: CSVGVLNTEAFF. In DNA form, the CDR3 reads TGCAGCGTTGGAGTCTTGAACACTGAAGCTTTCTTT. V is TRBV29-1 and J is TRBJ1-1; no clear D gene. The CDR3 runs to 12 residues. Germline lookup yields CDR1 SQVTM and CDR2 ANQGSEA. Trimming removed 4 bases from V and 0 bases from J, with 6 bases in between.

The V and J genes are TRBV18 and TRBJ2-1, with 15 bases fitting TRBD2. Per germline, CDR1 KGHSH and CDR2 LQKENI. The trim removed 1 base at V and 0 bases at J, leaving 4 bases unmatched. The length of the CDR3 is 19 residues. The CDR3 coding sequence is TGTGCCAGCTCACCACGGACTAGCGGGAGGGTGAGCTCCTACAATGAGCAGTTCTTC. It codes for CASSPRTSGRVSSYNEQFF.

V usage is TRBV5-1 and J usage is TRBJ2-7, with 7 bases lining up with TRBD2. J lost 3 bases, V lost 2 bases, and 14 bases had no gene match. Germline V gene lookup returns CDR1 SGHRS and CDR2 YFSETQ. The CDR3 length is 17 residues. CDR3 DNA: TGCGCCAGCAGCTTTGTCTCTAGGCAGGGAGGGTACTACGAGCAGTACTTC. It is translated as CASSFVSRQGGYYEQYF. Drawing the rest from reference TRBV5-1 and TRBJ2-7, the complete variable domain is KAGVTQTPRYLIKTRGQQVTLSCSPISGHRSVSWYQQTPGQGLQFLFEYFSETQRNKGNFPGRFSGRQFSNSRSEMNVSTLELGDSALYLCASSFVSRQGGYYEQYFGPGTRLTVT.

Worth noting for this clone: This CDR3 is also generated by other DNA sequences in the sample. This chain links TRBV18 with TRBJ1-5; perhaps TRBD1 as D (5 bases). This CDR3 has 13 residues. The V end was cut by 2 bases, the J end by 7 bases, with 9 bases between. Germline CDR1 is KGHSH and CDR2 is LQKENI. The CDR3 DNA sequence: TGTGCCAGCTCACCAGGGGCTGGCCAGCCCCAGCATTTT. Translating it yields CASSPGAGQPQHF.